This passage covers 24 T cell receptor beta chains from one sample sequenced in a study of cytomegalovirus exposure and HLA in healthy donors. The primer mix had 60 Vbeta and 13 Jbeta primers. TCRdb's copy holds only in-frame clones and misses some; the assay was immunoSEQ multiplex PCR. This sample has approximately 150,000 clones, with about 76% found just once. The sample comprised PBMCs. The receptors come from a woman younger than 30 in good health and CMV-seropositive.

This CDR3 is CASSLDRRGRRSYEQYF. CDR3 bases: TGTGCCAGCAGCTTAGACCGGCGGGGGAGGCGCTCCTACGAGCAGTACTTC. This chain links TRBV7-2 with TRBJ2-7; the match to TRBD2 covers 7 bases. CDR1 SGHTA and CDR2 FQGNSA come from the germline V gene. The CDR3 extends over 17 amino acids. V was clipped by 1 base and J by 0 bases; unmatched bases: 9.

This clone was observed a few times. This chain joins TRBV4-3 and TRBJ2-2; 9 nucleotides agree with TRBD2. Germline V CDR1 and CDR2: LGHNA, YSLEER. V trimming: 0 bases; J trimming: 6 bases; junction bases outside the gene matches: 5. The CDR3 is made up of 16 amino acids. CDR3 in DNA: TGCGCCAGCAGCCAAGATCGCGGGGGGGCATCCGGGGAGCTGTTTTTT. It specifies CASSQDRGGASGELFF.

This clone showed up just a few times. CDR3 DNA: TGTGCCAGCAGCTTACCGGGACAGGGGTACGAGCAGTACTTC. It yields the protein CASSLPGQGYEQYF. The rearrangement uses TRBV7-9 and TRBJ2-7; TRBD1 matches at 10 bases. The germline V gene has CDR1 SEHNR and CDR2 FQNEAQ (reference sequence). V lost 2 bases and J lost 4; bases outside the gene matches: 2. The CDR3 has 14 residues.

This clone was seen more than once but under ten times. The V gene is TRBV14, the J gene TRBJ2-6; D not certain. This CDR3 is built from 16 residues. In germline, CDR1 is SGHDN, CDR2 FVKESK. Trimming left V 1 base short and J 4 bases short, with 11 bases between. The CDR3 spells CASSQGSGSGANVLTF. CDR3 DNA: TGTGCCAGCAGCCAAGGATCCGGGTCCGGGGCCAACGTCCTGACTTTC.

V and J are TRBV10-3 and TRBJ2-7; a weak D match, TRBD1 (5 bases). Germline-derived CDR1 and CDR2 are ENHRY and SYGVKD. V lost 6 bases, J lost 4 bases, and 13 bases lay in between. The CDR3 length is 13 residues. CDR3 amino acids: CAIRPDDSYEQYF. As DNA, the CDR3 is TGTGCCATCAGGCCAGACGACAGTTACGAGCAGTACTTC.

This clone was recorded only once. The rearrangement uses TRBV6-6 and TRBJ1-2; no clear D. There are 14 residues in the CDR3. The germline V and J ends were trimmed by 4 bases and 0 bases, with 9 bases remaining between them. Germline loops: CDR1 MNHNY, CDR2 SVGAGI (reference sequence). Here the CDR3 reads CASSSPDTNYGYTF. The CDR3 region has the DNA TGTGCCAGCAGTTCCCCAGACACTAACTATGGCTACACCTTC.

CDR3 DNA sequence: TGTGCCAGCACCCTCCCCGGGGGGGGGCGGGCAGATACGCAGTATTTT. Protein product: CASTLPGGGRADTQYF. The chain combines TRBV7-2 with TRBJ2-3; 8 bases fit TRBD2. The CDR3 spans 16 residues. Germline V gene data show CDR1 as SGHTA and CDR2 as FQGNSA. The V segment lost 7 bases and the J segment 4 bases; nucleotides outside the gene matches: 13. The variable domain in full, completed from reference TRBV7-2 and TRBJ2-3, reads GAGVSQSPSNKVTEKGKDVELRCDPISGHTALYWYRQSLGQGLEFLIYFQGNSAPDKSGLPSDRFSAERTGGSVSTLTIQRTQQEDSAVYLCASTLPGGGRADTQYFGPGTRLTVL.

This chain links TRBV7-3 with TRBJ1-1, with a weak D call TRBD1 (6 bases). CDR1 SGHTA and CDR2 FQGTGA come from the germline V gene. The CDR3 length is 16 residues. V was trimmed by 1 base and J by 4 bases, leaving 16 bases between them. CDR3 in DNA: TGTGCCAGCAGCTTAAACCCCCTTAGGGGGGGCACTGAAGCTTTCTTT. Translation: CASSLNPLRGGTEAFF.

The rearrangement joins TRBV5-1 to TRBJ2-1; the D gene is possibly TRBD2 (5 bases). Germline CDR1 is SGHRS and CDR2 is YFSETQ. V was shortened by 0 bases and J by 3 bases, with 13 bases between the two germline ends. The CDR3 runs 16 residues. The CDR3: CASSLGSGFSYNEQFF. CDR3 bases: TGCGCCAGCAGCTTGGGTTCGGGGTTTAGCTACAATGAGCAGTTCTTC.

This clone came up once. The chain combines TRBV4-2 with TRBJ1-1; no reliable D call. The CDR3 is 15 amino acids. V lost 0 bases, J lost 9 bases, and 17 bases lay in between. Per germline, CDR1 LGHNA and CDR2 YNFKEQ. The CDR3 protein is CASSQESMPGRKAFF. The CDR3 DNA follows: TGTGCCAGCAGCCAAGAGTCAATGCCAGGTCGTAAAGCTTTCTTT.

V usage is TRBV7-7 and J usage is TRBJ2-2; 7 bases match TRBD2. Germline CDR1 is SSHAT and CDR2 is FNYEAQ (reference sequence). The CDR3 runs 17 residues. The CDR3 loop reads CASSALGGIANTGELFF. CDR3 coding DNA: TGTGCTAGCTCGGCCCTCGGGGGGATCGCGAACACCGGGGAGCTGTTTTTT.

The V gene is TRBV5-5, the J gene TRBJ1-2; 9 nucleotides align to TRBD1. The V gene end was trimmed by 5 bases and the J gene end by 6 bases; junction bases not matched to a gene: 8. CDR3 length: 14 amino acids. CDR1 is SGHKS and CDR2 is YYEKEE in the germline V gene (reference sequence). CDR3 coding DNA: TGTGCCAGCAGTTGGGGGACAGGGACAAATGGCTACACCTTC. This codes for CASSWGTGTNGYTF.

This chain links TRBV7-2 with TRBJ2-3; no reliable D call. CDR3 length equals 11 residues. Germline V gives CDR1 SGHTA, CDR2 FQGNSA. With 5 bases removed from V and 8 bases from J, the gap between germline ends came to 8 bases. CDR3 region: CASSPSGTQYF. The CDR3 region has the DNA TGTGCCAGCAGCCCTTCGGGTACGCAGTATTTT.

The rearrangement links TRBV6-5 to TRBJ1-1; D call uncertain. The length of the CDR3 is 15 residues. The V end lost 2 bases, the J end lost 0 bases, and 10 bases lay between the germline ends. Germline CDR1 is MNHEY and CDR2 is SVGAGI. For the CDR3, the DNA is TGTGCCAGCAGTTACCAATTCACACTGAACACTGAAGCTTTCTTT. It translates to CASSYQFTLNTEAFF.

This clone is a singleton in its sample. The chain is built from TRBV4-3 and TRBJ1-1, with 7 bases matching TRBD1. The CDR3 contains 15 residues. J lost 8 bases, V lost 2 bases, and 11 bases had no gene match. CDR1 and CDR2 from the germline V gene are LGHNA and YSLEER. The CDR3 DNA follows: TGCGCCAGCAGCCAAACTCCGGGACAGTTATTAGAAGCTTTCTTT. Translation gives CASSQTPGQLLEAFF.

The chain employs TRBV19 and TRBJ2-3, with D perhaps matching TRBD2 (6 bases). The CDR3 spans 13 residues. CDR1 is LNHDA and CDR2 is SQIVND in the germline V gene (reference sequence). V lost 4 bases to trimming and J lost 5 bases, with 10 bases between them. The CDR3 coding sequence is TGTGCCAGTAGTAGTTGGGGGGAAGATACGCAGTATTTT. Its translation is CASSSWGEDTQYF.

The V gene is TRBV7-9, the J gene TRBJ2-5; 7 bases map to TRBD1. The germline V gene encodes CDR1 SEHNR and CDR2 FQNEAQ (reference sequence). The junction had 4 bases not matched to a gene; V was cut back by 1 base and J by 2 bases. This CDR3 has 15 amino acids. The CDR3 DNA is TGTGCCAGCAGCTTAGGGCAGGGGGATCAAGAGACCCAGTACTTC. Its protein product is CASSLGQGDQETQYF.

The rearrangement joins TRBV19 to TRBJ1-5; 10 bases line up with TRBD1. Germline lookup yields CDR1 LNHDA and CDR2 SQIVND (reference sequence). The CDR3 is 15 amino acids. V shed 7 bases and J 4 bases; nucleotides not matched to a gene: 7. This chain's CDR3 is CASTSGQGPNQPQHF. In nucleotides, the CDR3 is TGTGCCAGTACCTCGGGACAGGGGCCGAATCAGCCCCAGCATTTT.

As to this clone: This specimen includes other DNA sequences encoding the same CDR3. This chain uses TRBV12-5 with TRBJ1-1; D gene ambiguous. This CDR3 spans 12 amino acids. Trimming took off 6 bases at V and 5 bases at J, with 10 bases between the two ends. CDR1 LGHNT and CDR2 FRNRAP come from the germline V gene. CDR3 in amino acids: CASGPGGTEAFF. The CDR3, as DNA: TGTGCTAGTGGCCCCGGCGGGACTGAAGCTTTCTTT. The full variable domain, its missing parts supplied by reference TRBV12-5 and TRBJ1-1, is DARVTQTPRHKVTEMGQEVTMRCQPILGHNTVFWYRQTMMQGLELLAYFRNRAPLDDSGMPKDRFSAEMPDATLATLKIQPSEPRDSAVYFCASGPGGTEAFFGQGTRLTVV.

The chain links TRBV11-2 to TRBJ1-4; D uncertain. Germline CDR1 is SGHAT and CDR2 is FQNNGV. V gave up 0 bases and J gave up 3 bases, with 11 bases separating them. The CDR3 spans 16 residues. CDR3 bases: TGTGCCAGCAGCTTAGATCGGGTGGCGGCTAATGAAAAACTGTTTTTT. Residues: CASSLDRVAANEKLFF.

The chain is built from TRBV9 and TRBJ2-2, with TRBD2 identical over 8 bases. This CDR3 is built from 16 residues. V gave up 0 bases and J gave up 8 bases; unmatched junction bases: 9. Germline CDR1 is SGDLS and CDR2 is YYNGEE. Here the CDR3 reads CASSVDGGGPSGELFF. DNA of the CDR3: TGTGCCAGCAGCGTAGACGGGGGGGGGCCTTCTGGGGAGCTGTTTTTT.

This clone was counted a single time. This chain uses TRBV9 with TRBJ2-3; 12 nucleotides line up with TRBD2. The CDR3 is 18 amino acids. The V segment lost 4 bases and the J segment 7 bases; nucleotides outside the gene matches: 16. Germline V CDR1 and CDR2: SGDLS, YYNGEE. In nucleotides, the CDR3 is TGTGCCAGCAGCCTAGGTGGACTAGCGGGGAGTCTCCTTCATACGCAGTATTTT. It translates to CASSLGGLAGSLLHTQYF.

The chain joins TRBV7-9 to TRBJ2-2; 8 bases agree with TRBD1. The germline CDR1 and CDR2 sequences are SEHNR and FQNEAQ (reference sequence). The CDR3 contains 15 residues. Germline trimming cut 5 bases from V and 3 bases from J; bases unmatched to any gene: 5. The CDR3 here is CASSTGQGDTGELFF. As DNA, the CDR3 is TGTGCCAGCAGCACCGGACAGGGCGACACCGGGGAGCTGTTTTTT.

The sample holds one count of this clone. The chain joins TRBV14 to TRBJ2-1, with 8 bases fitting TRBD2. V was clipped by 4 bases and J by 9 bases; unmatched bases: 14. This CDR3 is built from 16 residues. Germline CDR1 and CDR2: SGHDN and FVKESK. The CDR3 loop is CASSPGGGLEVSEQFF. CDR3 nucleotides: TGTGCCAGCAGCCCGGGGGGGGGCCTTGAAGTGAGTGAGCAGTTCTTC.